Listed here are 32 T cell receptor beta chains from one sample, sequenced in a study of technical replicates of blood from a handful of donors. Only in-frame clones appear in the TCRdb table, and some are missing; sequencing was by immunoSEQ multiplex PCR. The sample lists roughly 12,000 clones, around 95% seen once, with roughly 6.9% in the top ten. The source material was PBMCs. These TCRs come from a human donor in good health.

The V gene is TRBV5-1, the J gene TRBJ2-3; 7 bases are a match to TRBD2. The trim removed 4 bases at V and 6 bases at J, leaving 5 bases unmatched. The CDR3 has 13 amino acids. Germline V gene sequence: CDR1 SGHRS, CDR2 YFSETQ. The CDR3 nucleotides are TGCGCCAGCAGCCTCCCGGGGGGTGATACGCAGTATTTT. Residues: CASSLPGGDTQYF.

This rearrangement joins TRBV6-5 to TRBJ2-7, with 7 positions matching TRBD1. Germline-derived CDR1 and CDR2 are MNHEY and SVGAGI. With V trimmed by 4 bases and J by 0 bases, 6 bases remained unmatched. This CDR3 has 15 amino acids. The DNA of the CDR3 is TGTGCCAGCAGTTCCCAGACAGGGAACTCCTACGAGCAGTACTTC. Translating gives CASSSQTGNSYEQYF.

In nucleotides, the CDR3 is TGCGCCAGCAGCTTGGATGTGGATCGGCGGGGCGAGCAGTACTTC. Translation: CASSLDVDRRGEQYF. This chain connects TRBV5-1 to TRBJ2-7; possible D gene TRBD2, 6 bases. Per germline, CDR1 SGHRS and CDR2 YFSETQ. Trimming cost V 0 bases and J 6 bases, with 16 bases left between them. CDR3 length: 15 amino acids.

The chain uses TRBV2 and TRBJ2-2; tentatively, D is TRBD2 (7 bases). Per the germline V gene, CDR1 is SNHLY and CDR2 is FYNNEI. V dropped 4 bases and J dropped 4 bases, with 13 bases sitting between them. The CDR3 has 15 amino acids. CDR3 region: CASSGWGGGTGELFF. The CDR3, as DNA: TGTGCCAGCAGTGGATGGGGGGGCGGCACCGGGGAGCTGTTTTTT.

The chain combines TRBV7-9 with TRBJ1-5, with TRBD1 as a possible D gene (5 bases). Germline CDR1 is SEHNR and CDR2 is FQNEAQ (reference sequence). This CDR3 is 15 amino acids long. Trimming took off 2 bases at V and 6 bases at J, with 14 bases between the two ends. CDR3 amino acids: CASSLSTVGGQPQHF. As DNA, the CDR3 is TGTGCCAGCAGCTTATCTACTGTGGGGGGTCAGCCCCAGCATTTT. The complete variable domain, with remaining parts taken from reference TRBV7-9 and TRBJ1-5, reads DTGVSQNPRHKITKRGQNVTFRCDPISEHNRLYWYRQTLGQGPEFLTYFQNEAQLEKSRLLSDRFSAERPKGSFSTLEIQRTEQGDSAMYLCASSLSTVGGQPQHFGDGTRLSIL.

The J gene is TRBJ2-1, the V gene TRBV6-5; the match to TRBD1 covers 7 bases. The CDR3 sequence is 14 residues long. The trim removed 5 bases at V and 6 bases at J, leaving 7 bases unmatched. CDR1 MNHEY and CDR2 SVGAGI come from the germline V gene. The CDR3 nucleotides are TGTGCCAGCAGTCCGTTGACAGGGCTCAATGAGCAGTTCTTC. It encodes CASSPLTGLNEQFF.

The V and J genes are TRBV10-2 and TRBJ2-7; TRBD1 matches at 8 bases. The CDR3 spans 13 residues. Germline-derived CDR1 and CDR2 are WSHSY and SAAADI. Trimming cost V 4 bases and J 4 bases; bases outside gene matches: 3. The CDR3 coding sequence is TGCGCCAGCAGTGGAAGGACAGGGTACGAGCAGTACTTC. Its protein product is CASSGRTGYEQYF.

This clone showed up just once. The V call is TRBV28, the J call TRBJ1-2; D perhaps matches TRBD1 (6 bases). Germline CDR1 reads MDHEN; CDR2 reads SYDVKM. This CDR3 has 14 residues. Trimming removed 6 bases at V and 5 bases at J, with 16 bases between. In DNA, the CDR3 is TGTGCCAGCAGCCTAGAGGGGGGGACTTATGGCTACACCTTC. Protein product: CASSLEGGTYGYTF.

The chain couples TRBV7-2 to TRBJ2-1, with 9 bases lining up with TRBD2. Germline V gene sequence: CDR1 SGHTA, CDR2 FQGNSA. Losses at the gene ends were 6 bases for V and 7 bases for J; bases not matched to a gene: 10. This CDR3 spans 15 amino acids. CDR3 nucleotide sequence: TGTGCCAGCAGTTCTAGCGGGATAAGATCAAATGAGCAGTTCTTC. Protein: CASSSSGIRSNEQFF.

The V and J genes are TRBV10-2 and TRBJ1-1; 7 nucleotides line up with TRBD1. This CDR3 region has 14 residues. The trim removed 5 bases at V and 3 bases at J, leaving 6 bases unmatched. The germline CDR1 and CDR2 sequences are WSHSY and SAAADI. This CDR3 reads CASSRYRGDTEAFF. The CDR3 DNA reads TGCGCCAGCAGTCGGTACAGGGGAGACACTGAAGCTTTCTTT.

This sequence joins TRBV5-4 and TRBJ2-7; the match to TRBD1 covers 8 bases. The CDR3 runs 13 residues. The germline gives CDR1 SGHNT, CDR2 YYREEE (reference sequence). After removal of 0 bases from V and 4 bases from J, the junction contained 0 bases not matched to a gene. CDR3 in DNA: TGTGCCAGCAGCTTGGACAGGGGGTACGAGCAGTACTTC. This encodes CASSLDRGYEQYF. The whole variable domain, filled in from reference TRBV5-4 and TRBJ2-7, reads ETGVTQSPTHLIKTRGQQVTLRCSSQSGHNTVSWYQQALGQGPQFIFQYYREEENGRGNFPPRFSGLQFPNYSSELNVNALELDDSALYLCASSLDRGYEQYFGPGTRLTVT.

The V gene is TRBV18, the J gene TRBJ2-2; TRBD2 aligns across 11 bases. CDR3 length: 18 amino acids. Germline V gives CDR1 KGHSH, CDR2 LQKENI. V lost 4 bases and J lost 4; bases outside the gene matches: 11. CDR3 in amino acids: CASSLHNLLAGGTGELFF. The CDR3 DNA reads as TGTGCCAGCTCACTCCACAACTTGCTAGCGGGAGGCACCGGGGAGCTGTTTTTT.

The chain employs TRBV7-8 and TRBJ2-3; D is possibly TRBD1 (6 bases). CDR3 length: 16 amino acids. Trimming stripped 4 bases from V and 2 bases from J, with 16 bases between. Germline loops: CDR1 SGHVS, CDR2 FQNEAQ. CDR3 in DNA: TGTGCCAGCAGCTGGGGGCCGGGACATAACACAGATACGCAGTATTTT. This codes for CASSWGPGHNTDTQYF.

The chain employs TRBV27 and TRBJ2-3, with D tentatively TRBD2 (5 bases). The germline gives CDR1 MNHEY, CDR2 SMNVEV (reference sequence). The V end lost 2 bases, the J end lost 2 bases, and 14 bases lay between the germline ends. This CDR3 contains 16 residues. The CDR3 bases are TGTGCCAGCAGTTTAATACCTGGACTCTCCACAGATACGCAGTATTTT. Translation: CASSLIPGLSTDTQYF.

The rearrangement links TRBV19 to TRBJ2-7; the D gene is possibly TRBD2 (6 bases). CDR3 length: 13 residues. Trimming took 3 bases from V and 5 from J, leaving 11 bases between them. Germline-derived CDR1 and CDR2 are LNHDA and SQIVND (reference sequence). The CDR3: CASSIGRLDEQYF. The CDR3 nucleotides read TGTGCCAGTAGTATTGGGCGACTAGACGAGCAGTACTTC.

V usage is TRBV2 and J usage is TRBJ1-2; maybe TRBD1 (6 bases). The CDR3 sequence is 12 residues long. Germline CDR1 SNHLY, CDR2 FYNNEI. V lost 6 bases, J lost 5 bases, and 10 bases lay in between. This chain's CDR3 is CASRPGTYGYTF. The CDR3 region has the DNA TGTGCCAGCAGACCCGGGACATATGGCTACACCTTC.

The chain combines TRBV28 with TRBJ2-3; D possibly corresponds to TRBD1 (5 bases). Looked up from germline, CDR1 is MDHEN and CDR2 is SYDVKM. Deletions cut 7 bases from V and 1 base from J, with 9 bases between. The CDR3 runs to 13 residues. The CDR3 DNA sequence: TGTGCCAGCACCCTAGGGGGCACAGATACGCAGTATTTT. Encoded protein: CASTLGGTDTQYF.

This chain joins TRBV28 and TRBJ2-1; D gene uncertain. From germline, CDR1 is MDHEN and CDR2 SYDVKM. V shed 5 bases and J shed 9 bases, with 11 bases lying between them. This CDR3 spans 12 amino acids. CDR3 in DNA: TGTGCCAGCAGTCCACGATCCGGTGAGCAGTTCTTC. Amino acids: CASSPRSGEQFF.

The chain employs TRBV7-9 and TRBJ2-7; possibly TRBD2 for D (5 bases). V lost 1 base, J lost 3 bases, and 10 bases lay in between. Looked up from germline, CDR1 is SEHNR and CDR2 is FQNEAQ (reference sequence). CDR3 length equals 14 residues. The CDR3 DNA reads as TGTGCCAGCAGCTTAGACCGCGGAGGCTACGAGCAGTACTTC. It encodes CASSLDRGGYEQYF.

V and J are TRBV6-5 and TRBJ2-1; perhaps TRBD2 as D (6 bases). CDR1 is MNHEY, CDR2 SVGAGI, per germline. The CDR3 runs to 14 residues. The ends were cut back, 5 bases at V and 6 bases at J, with 14 bases in the middle. The CDR3 nucleotides are TGTGCCAGCAGTGACCAGGGAGGCCGCAATGAGCAGTTCTTC. The encoded protein is CASSDQGGRNEQFF.

The CDR3, as DNA: TGTGCCAGCAGCTTCCTCCTAGCGGGAGCGTATGAGCAGTTCTTC. Translation gives CASSFLLAGAYEQFF. The J gene is TRBJ2-1, the V gene TRBV7-2, with 10 bases identical to TRBD2. The CDR3 has 15 residues. CDR1 and CDR2 from the germline V gene are SGHTA and FQGNSA. V was pared by 3 bases and J by 8 bases, with 7 bases of the junction left unmatched.

The chain combines TRBV14 with TRBJ1-2; D perhaps matches TRBD1 (6 bases). Germline V CDR1 and CDR2: SGHDN, FVKESK. Trimming took 4 bases from V and 1 from J, leaving 13 bases between them. The CDR3 contains 15 residues. The CDR3 nucleotides read TGTGCCAGCAGCCCCGCCGGACAGAGTAACTATGGCTACACCTTC. Its protein is CASSPAGQSNYGYTF.

This sequence joins TRBV5-3 and TRBJ1-1; D gene unclear. TRBV5-3 is marked as an open reading frame, function uncertain. This CDR3 has 16 residues. The V gene lost 0 bases and the J gene lost 0 bases, with 12 bases spanning the gap. The CDR3 reads CARSLVMELMNTEAFF. DNA for the CDR3: TGTGCCAGAAGCTTGGTTATGGAGCTGATGAACACTGAAGCTTTCTTT.

This chain joins TRBV6-6 and TRBJ2-7; 9 positions match TRBD1. J lost 4 bases, V lost 1 base, and 5 bases had no gene match. The CDR3 consists of 15 residues. CDR1 is MNHNY and CDR2 is SVGAGI in the germline V gene (reference sequence). CDR3 bases: TGTGCCAGCAGTTACTACGGGACAGGGACTTACGAGCAGTACTTC. It codes for CASSYYGTGTYEQYF.

The V call is TRBV6-5, the J call TRBJ2-5; TRBD1 matches at 7 bases. The junction had 7 bases not matched to a gene; V was cut back by 9 bases and J by 3 bases. The CDR3 is made up of 13 amino acids. Germline V gives CDR1 MNHEY, CDR2 SVGAGI. CDR3 coding DNA: TGTGCCAGACCAGGGACAGAGGAAGAGACCCAGTACTTC. The encoded protein is CARPGTEEETQYF.

V usage is TRBV30 and J usage is TRBJ1-1; 10 bases fit TRBD1. The CDR3 has 13 residues. Germline loops: CDR1 GTSNPN, CDR2 SVGIG (reference sequence). Germline trimming cut 3 bases from V and 4 bases from J; bases unmatched to any gene: 2. For the CDR3, the DNA is TGTGCCTGGAGGGACAGGGGGGGCACTGAAGCTTTCTTT. Protein product: CAWRDRGGTEAFF.

The rearrangement links TRBV11-3 to TRBJ2-1, with TRBD2 identical over 9 bases. The CDR3 is 15 amino acids. The V segment lost 5 bases and the J segment 3 bases; nucleotides outside the gene matches: 5. Germline V gene sequence: CDR1 SGHNT, CDR2 YENEEA. The CDR3 sequence: CASSTGLADYNEQFF. CDR3 coding DNA: TGTGCCAGCAGCACGGGACTAGCAGACTACAATGAGCAGTTCTTC.

The J gene is TRBJ2-1, the V gene TRBV11-1; 8 bases map to TRBD2. The CDR3 is made up of 13 amino acids. Germline V CDR1 and CDR2: SGHAT, FQDESV (reference sequence). V was clipped by 5 bases and J by 7 bases; unmatched bases: 4. CDR3 nucleotides: TGTGCCAGCAGCCCGGGAGGGAGGAATGAGCAGTTCTTC. Amino acids: CASSPGGRNEQFF.

The chain employs TRBV5-1 and TRBJ2-2; D remains ambiguous. Trimming left V 0 bases short and J 6 bases short, with 6 bases between. Germline CDR1 SGHRS, CDR2 YFSETQ. This CDR3 contains 13 residues. CDR3 amino acids: CASSLVAAGELFF. DNA for the CDR3: TGCGCCAGCAGCTTGGTCGCGGCCGGGGAGCTGTTTTTT.

V usage is TRBV18 and J usage is TRBJ2-1; 10 bases are shared with TRBD2. After removal of 6 bases from V and 9 bases from J, the junction contained 14 bases not matched to a gene. The germline CDR1 and CDR2 sequences are KGHSH and LQKENI. This CDR3 has 16 residues. DNA for the CDR3: TGTGCCAGCTCGCAATTCTCTAGCGGGAGTCCCACTGAGCAGTTCTTC. This sequence encodes CASSQFSSGSPTEQFF.

The V and J genes are TRBV11-2 and TRBJ2-7, with D maybe TRBD2 (5 bases). The germline V gene encodes CDR1 SGHAT and CDR2 FQNNGV. This CDR3 spans 14 amino acids. Trimming pared 2 bases from V and 5 bases from J, leaving 13 bases between. The CDR3 sequence is CASSLWELAHEQYF. The CDR3 coding sequence is TGTGCCAGCAGCTTATGGGAGCTAGCCCACGAGCAGTACTTC.

The genes are TRBV6-5 and TRBJ1-2; TRBD1 matches at 11 bases. J lost 8 bases, V lost 4 bases, and 9 bases had no gene match. The CDR3 totals 15 residues. Germline loops: CDR1 MNHEY, CDR2 SVGAGI. DNA for the CDR3: TGTGCCAGCAGTTTTTCCCGGACAGGGGGCGAAGGCTACACCTTC. Translation: CASSFSRTGGEGYTF.